This T cell receptor (beta chain) was profiled in a study of T-cell memory formation after mild COVID-19. General study results and limits: The study detected some responding clones in pre-infection memory, suggesting cross-reactive memory joined.

TCRdb re-called the 5' RACE reads with MiXCR, one entry per CDR3 protein. Of 90,000 to 120,000 distinct CDR3 sequences detected, under 15% appear once; the ten largest clones hold 35% to 40%. This CDR3 has 14 residues. Trimming stripped 1 base from V and 5 bases from J, with 14 bases between. Germline V CDR1 and CDR2: GTSNPN, SVGIG (reference sequence). To note about this clonotype: Its matching antigen is unknown.

This chain links TRBV30 with TRBJ1-2, with D possibly being TRBD1 (5 bases). This TCR derives from a man between 18 and 29 years old who had mild COVID-19 (a few samples of this study predate the infection). Cell type and time point are not known. Sequenced material: PBMCs or a T cell subset sorted from them (not recorded which). Written as DNA, the CDR3 is TGTGCCTGGAGTGGGACATCCTTTCCTTATGGCTACACCTTC. Translated: CAWSGTSFPYGYTF. The whole variable domain, filled in from reference TRBV30 and TRBJ1-2, reads SQTIHQWPATLVQPVGSPLSLECTVEGTSNPNLYWYRQAAGRGLQLLFYSVGIGQISSEVPQNLSASRPQDRQFILSSKKLLLSDSGFYLCAWSGTSFPYGYTFGSGTRLTVV.